This T cell receptor beta chain is drawn from a study of CD8+ T cells in alopecia areata. Study overall: For 6 to 18 months, tofacitinib was taken, and 6 months off drug followed.

Following RNA extraction, reverse transcription yielded cDNA that acted as the sequencing template. Profiling relied on immunoSEQ multiplex PCR, and the TCRdb table lists in-frame clones only, not all of them. The sample shows about 190,000 clones, 50% to 60% of them seen only once. Broader study findings: Tofacitinib significantly decreased scalp clonality and expanded CD8+ clones among top 100. Researchers say the link of baseline CD8+ expansion to response remains uncertain, with one nonresponder. Persistence during tofacitinib was seen for many expanded lesional clones in scalp and blood.

As regards this clone: What it binds is unknown.

This CDR3 is 14 amino acids long. CDR1 SGHAT and CDR2 FQNNGV come from the germline V gene. V shed 5 bases and J shed 5 bases, with 15 bases lying between them. Treatment: oral pan-JAK inhibitor, 5-10 mg twice daily. This chain links TRBV11-2 with TRBJ2-5; D might be TRBD1 (5 bases). The source is a human donor with alopecia areata. This sample comprised CD4+ T cells sorted from blood, obtained at week 4, from a patient treated with tofacitinib. CDR3 residues: CASSQFAGWETQYF. In DNA form, the CDR3 reads TGTGCCAGCAGCCAGTTTGCAGGGTGGGAGACCCAGTACTTC.